This entry lists 31 T cell receptor beta chains sequenced from one sample in a study of memory CD8 T cells in hepatitis C reinfection. Time point indicated: pre-reinfection, 55 to 20 weeks before reinfection detection. The sorted cells went straight to TCR sequencing with no prior in vitro expansion. Sequencing was performed with immunoSEQ multiplex PCR; in TCRdb, only in-frame clones are kept and a portion is missing. Of approximately 50,000 clones in the sample, under 90% were seen once. The material sequenced was naive CD8+ T cells sorted from blood. These TCRs come from a man between 18 and 35 years old with hepatitis C virus infection.

V is TRBV28 and J is TRBJ1-5; D is possibly TRBD1 (5 bases). The ends were cut back, 5 bases at V and 7 bases at J, with 12 bases in the middle. The CDR3 sequence is 13 residues long. Germline-derived CDR1 and CDR2 are MDHEN and SYDVKM. The CDR3 bases are TGTGCCAGCAGTACGCAGGGTCTACAGCCCCAGCATTTT. Its protein product is CASSTQGLQPQHF. Based on the CDR3 plus reference TRBV28 and TRBJ1-5, the full variable domain is DVKVTQSSRYLVKRTGEKVFLECVQDMDHENMFWYRQDPGLGLRLIYFSYDVKMKEKGDIPEGYSVSREKKERFSLILESASTNQTSMYLCASSTQGLQPQHFGDGTRLSIL.

This chain joins TRBV5-1 and TRBJ2-7; 9 bases agree with TRBD1. The V and J ends lost 1 base and 5 bases, in that order; junction bases with no gene match: 10. CDR3 length equals 16 residues. Germline assignment: CDR1 SGHRS and CDR2 YFSETQ. CDR3 sequence reads: CASSLLPGQGTDEQYF. The CDR3 nucleotides read TGCGCCAGCAGCTTGTTACCGGGACAGGGTACCGACGAGCAGTACTTC. Together with reference TRBV5-1 and TRBJ2-7, the CDR3 gives the full variable domain: KAGVTQTPRYLIKTRGQQVTLSCSPISGHRSVSWYQQTPGQGLQFLFEYFSETQRNKGNFPGRFSGRQFSNSRSEMNVSTLELGDSALYLCASSLLPGQGTDEQYFGPGTRLTVT.

The chain is built from TRBV4-1 and TRBJ2-1; 7 bases map to TRBD1. The V gene's germline CDR1 is MGHRA and CDR2 YSYEKL. There are 16 residues in the CDR3. J was trimmed by 0 bases and V by 3 bases; bases with no gene match: 5. The CDR3, as DNA: TGCGCCAGCAGCCAGCAGACAGGGAGCTCCTACAATGAGCAGTTCTTC. Its protein is CASSQQTGSSYNEQFF.

The chain links TRBV19 to TRBJ2-2, with D possibly TRBD2 on 5 matching bases. V gave up 10 bases and J gave up 4 bases, with 16 bases separating them. Germline assignment: CDR1 LNHDA and CDR2 SQIVND (reference sequence). The CDR3 is 14 residues long. For the CDR3, the DNA is TGTGCCACGTCCACGGGGTGGCGCACCGGGGAGCTGTTTTTT. Translated, it gives CATSTGWRTGELFF.

The chain links TRBV6-6 to TRBJ2-7; 7 bases are a match to TRBD2. There are 13 residues in the CDR3. The germline V gene encodes CDR1 MNHNY and CDR2 SVGAGI (reference sequence). After removal of 5 bases from V and 0 bases from J, the junction contained 1 base not matched to a gene. CDR3 sequence: CASSRDYSYEQYF. CDR3 in DNA: TGTGCCAGCAGTAGGGACTACTCCTACGAGCAGTACTTC.

CDR3 bases: TGTGCCAGCAGTTTAACAGGGGCGAGCGGCTACACCTTC. Protein: CASSLTGASGYTF. The chain links TRBV27 to TRBJ1-2, with 7 bases matching TRBD1. The CDR3 runs to 13 residues. Trimming cost V 2 bases and J 8 bases; bases outside gene matches: 5. Germline CDR1 MNHEY, CDR2 SMNVEV (reference sequence).

The chain employs TRBV9 and TRBJ1-1; D remains ambiguous. Germline values: CDR1 SGDLS, CDR2 YYNGEE. The CDR3 length is 13 residues. V was clipped by 4 bases and J by 1 base, with 8 bases between them. For the CDR3, the DNA is TGTGCCAGCAGCTCCAGTCAGAACACTGAAGCTTTCTTT. It codes for CASSSSQNTEAFF.

The chain has TRBV7-8 and TRBJ2-2; unclear D gene. This CDR3 contains 13 residues. The V gene lost 7 bases and the J gene lost 1 base, with 7 bases spanning the gap. CDR1 and CDR2 from the germline V gene are SGHVS and FQNEAQ. The CDR3 reads CASNGGNTGELFF. CDR3 in DNA: TGTGCCAGCAACGGCGGGAACACCGGGGAGCTGTTTTTT.

This clone was counted once. This sample also contains other DNA sequences that code for the same CDR3. This chain joins TRBV27 and TRBJ2-7, with a possible D match to TRBD1 (5 bases). The CDR3 loop spans 13 amino acids. CDR1 MNHEY and CDR2 SMNVEV come from the germline V gene (reference sequence). V shed 3 bases and J shed 0 bases, with 6 bases lying between them. The CDR3 DNA is TGTGCCAGCAGTTTCCAGGGCTCCTACGAGCAGTACTTC. Translated: CASSFQGSYEQYF.

CDR3 in DNA: TGTGCCAGTAGCATGGACAGGGACTTCTCCTACGAGCAGTACTTC. It is translated as CASSMDRDFSYEQYF. The genes are TRBV19 and TRBJ2-7; TRBD1 agrees at 8 bases. There are 15 residues in the CDR3. The V segment lost 6 bases and the J segment 0 bases; nucleotides outside the gene matches: 7. Germline loops: CDR1 LNHDA, CDR2 SQIVND (reference sequence).

The genes are TRBV4-1 and TRBJ1-2, with D perhaps matching TRBD1 (6 bases). Germline CDR1 and CDR2: MGHRA and YSYEKL. Trimming left V 3 bases short and J 3 bases short, with 17 bases between. The CDR3 covers 16 residues. The CDR3 protein is CASSQDPGEGYYGYTF. The CDR3 bases are TGCGCCAGCAGCCAGGATCCAGGGGAGGGTTACTATGGCTACACCTTC.

This rearrangement joins TRBV27 to TRBJ2-7; 8 bases fit TRBD2. Per the germline V gene, CDR1 is MNHEY and CDR2 is SMNVEV (reference sequence). Trimming took 3 bases from V and 4 from J; bases not matched to a gene: 5. The CDR3 has 14 residues. CDR3 sequence (DNA): TGTGCCAGCAGTTTCCGGCTAGCGGGTTACGAGCAGTACTTC. It codes for CASSFRLAGYEQYF.

V gene TRBV7-9 combines with J gene TRBJ2-5, with 11 bases fitting TRBD2. Losses at the gene ends were 5 bases for V and 1 base for J; bases not matched to a gene: 6. This CDR3 has 16 amino acids. Germline V lookup: CDR1 SEHNR, CDR2 FQNEAQ (reference sequence). In nucleotides, the CDR3 is TGTGCCAGCAGCGTGGGACTAGCGGTTTTCCAAGAGACCCAGTACTTC. Protein sequence: CASSVGLAVFQETQYF.

This clone was counted a single time. The gene calls are TRBV27 and TRBJ2-3; 9 nucleotides match TRBD1. The germline V gene encodes CDR1 MNHEY and CDR2 SMNVEV (reference sequence). The CDR3 is 16 amino acids. Germline trimming cut 1 base from V and 5 bases from J; bases unmatched to any gene: 7. CDR3 DNA: TGTGCCAGCAGTTTATTACAGGGGGCGGAGGGAGATACGCAGTATTTT. Its protein product is CASSLLQGAEGDTQYF.

The chain uses TRBV13 and TRBJ2-7; tentatively, D is TRBD2 (6 bases). Germline V gene data show CDR1 as PRHDT and CDR2 as FYEKMQ (reference sequence). V lost 5 bases and J 1 base, leaving 18 bases between the germline ends. The CDR3 has 16 residues. In DNA, the CDR3 is TGTGCCAGCAGCCCCCCCGGGGGACTGGGGTCCTACGAGCAGTACTTC. Protein: CASSPPGGLGSYEQYF.

The rearrangement uses TRBV2 and TRBJ2-7; 7 nucleotides agree with TRBD1. After removal of 6 bases from V and 0 bases from J, the junction contained 2 bases not matched to a gene. This CDR3 comprises 13 residues. Germline CDR1 reads SNHLY; CDR2 reads FYNNEI. The CDR3 sequence: CASRDRVSYEQYF. The CDR3 coding sequence is TGTGCCAGCAGAGACAGGGTCTCCTACGAGCAGTACTTC.

The chain recombines TRBV4-1 with TRBJ2-3, with 9 bases fitting TRBD1. V lost 5 bases to trimming and J lost 5 bases; unmatched junction nucleotides: 8. This CDR3 region has 15 residues. Germline assignment: CDR1 MGHRA and CDR2 YSYEKL. CDR3 sequence: CASSSTQGARDTQYF. The CDR3 DNA sequence: TGCGCCAGCAGCTCCACACAGGGGGCGAGAGATACGCAGTATTTT.

V and J are TRBV19 and TRBJ1-4; TRBD1 aligns across 9 bases. Per the germline V gene, CDR1 is LNHDA and CDR2 is SQIVND (reference sequence). Trimming cost V 4 bases and J 11 bases; bases outside gene matches: 8. The CDR3 is 14 residues long. The CDR3 is CASSTAGQGWKLFF. The CDR3 nucleotides read TGTGCCAGTAGTACCGCCGGACAGGGGTGGAAACTGTTTTTT.

The chain links TRBV6-1 to TRBJ1-1; 7 bases map to TRBD1. CDR3 length equals 13 residues. Germline V gene data show CDR1 as MNHNS and CDR2 as SASEGT. V lost 6 bases to trimming and J lost 5 bases; unmatched junction nucleotides: 6. DNA of the CDR3: TGTGCCAGCAGCCTCGGGACAGCAACTGAAGCTTTCTTT. Protein: CASSLGTATEAFF.

This clone was observed a single time. CDR3 DNA: TGTGCCAGCAGCTCACTAGTCCTAGCGAACACAGATACGCAGTATTTT. Its protein product is CASSSLVLANTDTQYF. J is TRBJ2-3 and V is TRBV7-8; possibly TRBD2 for D (6 bases). This CDR3 comprises 16 residues. The V and J ends lost 4 bases and 2 bases respectively, with 16 bases between them. Germline values: CDR1 SGHVS, CDR2 FQNEAQ.

The J gene is TRBJ2-3, the V gene TRBV27; no reliable D call. This CDR3 has 14 amino acids. V dropped 5 bases and J dropped 6 bases, with 15 bases sitting between them. Germline CDR1 is MNHEY and CDR2 is SMNVEV (reference sequence). The CDR3 sequence: CASSISSNLDTQYF. The CDR3 DNA sequence: TGTGCCAGCAGTATCTCCTCCAACTTGGATACGCAGTATTTT.

The gene calls are TRBV6-1 and TRBJ2-3, with a tentative D call TRBD1 (5 bases). The ends were cut back, 5 bases at V and 3 bases at J, with 12 bases in the middle. CDR1 and CDR2 from the germline V gene are MNHNS and SASEGT. The CDR3 loop spans 14 amino acids. The CDR3 sequence: CASSQLQATDTQYF. The CDR3 nucleotides read TGTGCCAGCAGTCAGTTACAGGCTACAGATACGCAGTATTTT.

V and J are TRBV6-1 and TRBJ2-7, with 8 bases that match TRBD1. V was clipped by 5 bases and J by 3 bases; unmatched bases: 6. Per the germline V gene, CDR1 is MNHNS and CDR2 is SASEGT. This CDR3 has 14 residues. The CDR3 region is CASSNSGGVYEQYF. In DNA, the CDR3 is TGTGCCAGCAGTAATTCAGGGGGCGTCTACGAGCAGTACTTC.

The chain couples TRBV27 to TRBJ1-6, with TRBD1 as a possible D gene (5 bases). This CDR3 spans 13 amino acids. Germline V gives CDR1 MNHEY, CDR2 SMNVEV (reference sequence). V dropped 4 bases and J dropped 7 bases, with 8 bases sitting between them. CDR3 protein: CASSSKGNSPLHF. The DNA for the CDR3 is TGTGCCAGCAGTTCAAAGGGGAATTCACCCCTCCACTTT.

The genes are TRBV5-6 and TRBJ1-5, with D unclear. Germline-derived CDR1 and CDR2 are SGHDT and YYEEEE. V was trimmed by 2 bases and J by 6 bases, leaving 15 bases between them. There are 15 residues in the CDR3. This chain's CDR3 is CASSFKRARAQPQHF. CDR3 in DNA: TGTGCCAGCAGCTTTAAGAGGGCGCGGGCTCAGCCCCAGCATTTT.

This clone was seen a handful of times. This sequence joins TRBV5-6 and TRBJ1-4; 7 bases map to TRBD1. V trimming: 2 bases; J trimming: 0 bases; junction bases outside the gene matches: 4. The CDR3 has 16 residues. Germline V lookup: CDR1 SGHDT, CDR2 YYEEEE. The chain's CDR3 is CASSFLQGTTNEKLFF. CDR3 in DNA: TGTGCCAGCAGCTTTTTACAGGGGACAACTAATGAAAAACTGTTTTTT.

The gene calls are TRBV4-3 and TRBJ2-3; D is possibly TRBD2 (6 bases). Trimming left V 1 base short and J 6 bases short, with 14 bases between. The CDR3 sequence is 15 residues long. Germline loops: CDR1 LGHNA, CDR2 YSLEER. The CDR3 region is CASSQGVGGLDTQYF. The CDR3 DNA sequence: TGCGCCAGCAGCCAAGGGGTTGGGGGGTTGGATACGCAGTATTTT.

As for this clone: The sample has other DNA sequences that encode this CDR3 too. This chain joins TRBV6-5 and TRBJ2-7; the match to TRBD2 covers 11 bases. The CDR3 is 14 residues long. V lost 6 bases and J lost 2; bases outside the gene matches: 3. CDR1 is MNHEY, CDR2 SVGAGI, per germline. CDR3 protein: CASRMGLAAYEQYF. Written as DNA, the CDR3 is TGTGCCAGCAGGATGGGACTAGCGGCCTACGAGCAGTACTTC.

The chain recombines TRBV4-2 with TRBJ2-7; possible D gene TRBD2, 6 bases. V lost 0 bases, J lost 2 bases, and 14 bases lay in between. Germline CDR1 reads LGHNA; CDR2 reads YNFKEQ. There are 16 residues in the CDR3. In nucleotides, the CDR3 is TGTGCCAGCAGCCAAGAGGGAGGCGGGACTGCCTACGAGCAGTACTTC. Amino acid sequence: CASSQEGGGTAYEQYF.

The genes are TRBV19 and TRBJ1-1; weak D call: TRBD1 (5 bases). This CDR3 contains 16 residues. Trimming left V 0 bases short and J 5 bases short, with 16 bases between. CDR1 LNHDA and CDR2 SQIVND come from the germline V gene (reference sequence). The CDR3, as DNA: TGTGCCAGTAGTATAGATGAAGGCAGGGCAAGGACTGAAGCTTTCTTT. The encoded protein is CASSIDEGRARTEAFF.

V gene TRBV19 combines with J gene TRBJ2-5, with 10 nucleotides matching TRBD2. This CDR3 is built from 14 residues. Germline CDR1 is LNHDA and CDR2 is SQIVND (reference sequence). Trimming took 7 bases from V and 5 from J; bases not matched to a gene: 7. The chain's CDR3 is CASNPSGGAETQYF. As DNA, the CDR3 is TGTGCCAGTAACCCCAGCGGGGGGGCGGAGACCCAGTACTTC.